A single sample gave rise to the 10 T cell receptor beta chains below, sequenced in a study of post-analysis software for immune sequencing data. The study, taken as a whole, reports: Patients carried a few TRBV segments more frequently than controls did, and TRBV5-6, TRBV5-1 and TRBV20-1 were among them.

These receptors have no identified antigens. Unique molecular identifiers were present in the TCR beta cDNA libraries. TCRdb re-derived calls from the PCR reads in MiXCR, one entry per CDR3 protein. The table records about half a million distinct CDR3 sequences, roughly 46% of them present only once. The sequencing input was blood. All receptors come from a girl aged 10 to 17 with multiple sclerosis.

In its sample, this clonotype was seen a few times. V is TRBV6-6 and J is TRBJ2-2; no firm D call. Deletions cut 1 base from V and 3 bases from J, with 3 bases between. The CDR3 sequence is 13 residues long. CDR1 is MNHNY, CDR2 SVGAGI, per germline (reference sequence). As DNA, the CDR3 is TGTGCCAGCAGTTACTTGGACACCGGGGAGCTGTTTTTT. Protein: CASSYLDTGELFF.

This rearrangement joins TRBV25-1 to TRBJ1-1; D is unclear. V shed 1 base and J shed 1 base, with 4 bases lying between them. Germline assignment: CDR1 MGHDK and CDR2 SYGVNS. The CDR3 spans 13 residues. CDR3 sequence (DNA): TGTGCCAGCAGTGAATGGCCGAACACTGAAGCTTTCTTT. This sequence encodes CASSEWPNTEAFF.

The sample holds a few counts of this clonotype. The CDR3 spells CASSLYGVDYNEQFF. The CDR3 nucleotides read TGTGCCAGCAGTCTATATGGGGTCGACTACAATGAGCAGTTCTTC. V is TRBV12-3 or TRBV12-4 and J is TRBJ2-1, with unresolved D. Between the trimmed V and J ends, which lost 5 bases and 3 bases, there was a span of 14 bases. The CDR3 loop spans 15 amino acids.

This clonotype was recorded a few times. CDR3 bases: TGTGCCAGCAGTGAATTTGGGGGACTAGCGGGATCCTACGAGCAGTACTTC. It translates to CASSEFGGLAGSYEQYF. The rearrangement joins TRBV25-1 to TRBJ2-7; 13 bases fit TRBD2. CDR3 length: 17 amino acids. Looked up from germline, CDR1 is MGHDK and CDR2 is SYGVNS. Germline trimming cut 1 base from V and 1 base from J; bases unmatched to any gene: 4.

The rearrangement joins TRBV20-1 to TRBJ2-7, with 9 bases that match TRBD2. The V gene end was trimmed by 5 bases and the J gene end by 3 bases; junction bases not matched to a gene: 8. There are 14 residues in the CDR3. Germline loops: CDR1 DFQATT, CDR2 SNEGSKA (reference sequence). The CDR3 is CSAPSTSGNYEQYF. CDR3 nucleotides: TGCAGTGCTCCTTCGACTAGCGGAAACTACGAGCAGTACTTC.

As to this clonotype: Germline and junction disagree at one end, which may indicate a read error. As DNA, the CDR3 is TGTACCAGCAGCTTAAGGAGTGGAGATGGTGAGCAGTTCTTC. Protein sequence: CTSSLRSGDGEQFF. J is TRBJ2-1 and V is TRBV7-3; D remains unclear. This CDR3 is built from 14 residues. Germline V gene data show CDR1 as SGHTA and CDR2 as FQGTGA.

This clonotype has a count of ten or more. The chain uses TRBV6-2 or TRBV6-3 and TRBJ2-6; no definite D call. V dropped 5 bases and J dropped 0 bases, with 8 bases sitting between them. Germline CDR1 MNHEY, CDR2 SVGEGT. CDR3 length: 15 amino acids. CDR3 residues: CASSTDNSGANVLTF. In DNA, the CDR3 is TGTGCCAGCAGTACTGATAACTCTGGGGCCAACGTCCTGACTTTC.

The table lists this clonotype with a few counts. The rearrangement links TRBV20-1 to TRBJ2-7; D possibly corresponds to TRBD1 (6 bases). Germline V gene sequence: CDR1 DFQATT, CDR2 SNEGSKA (reference sequence). CDR3 length: 13 amino acids. With 0 bases removed from V and 3 bases from J, the gap between germline ends came to 9 bases. In nucleotides, the CDR3 is TGCAGTGCTAGAGATAGACAGGACTACGAGCAGTACTTC. Its protein product is CSARDRQDYEQYF.

The V and J genes are TRBV27 and TRBJ2-4; 9 bases map to TRBD2. V trimming: 4 bases; J trimming: 4 bases; junction bases outside the gene matches: 8. The CDR3 runs 16 residues. Germline CDR1 is MNHEY and CDR2 is SMNVEV (reference sequence). CDR3 coding DNA: TGTGCCAGCAGTTGGGGTAGCGGGAGAGGGAAAAACATTCAGTACTTC. Encoded protein: CASSWGSGRGKNIQYF.

This clonotype was seen a handful of times. The genes are TRBV12-3 or TRBV12-4 and TRBJ1-2; D gene ambiguous. The ends were cut back, 2 bases at V and 5 bases at J, with 9 bases in the middle. The CDR3 sequence is 13 residues long. The CDR3 nucleotides are TGTGCCAGCAGTTTATCCGGTCCGTATGGCTACACCTTC. Translated: CASSLSGPYGYTF.